The 15 T cell receptor beta chains given below trace back to one sample, sequenced in a study of technical replicates of blood from a few donors. Method: immunoSEQ multiplex PCR; TCRdb's copy keeps in-frame clones and lacks some. The sample holds approximately 99,000 clones, 95% seen once. What was sequenced was T cells isolated from PBMCs. The receptor source for this set is a human donor in good health.

The chain couples TRBV19 to TRBJ1-4; TRBD1 matches 9 bases. The CDR3 length is 14 residues. Germline V gene sequence: CDR1 LNHDA, CDR2 SQIVND (reference sequence). With 5 bases clipped from V and 8 bases from J, the junction kept 6 bases outside the gene matches. The DNA of the CDR3 is TGTGCCAGTAGTTCGGGACAGGGAGGCGAAAAACTGTTTTTT. Translation gives CASSSGQGGEKLFF.

V gene TRBV7-9 combines with J gene TRBJ2-7, with D unclear. There are 12 residues in the CDR3. Germline assignment: CDR1 SEHNR and CDR2 FQNEAQ (reference sequence). Trimming removed 1 base at V and 12 bases at J, with 13 bases between. CDR3: CASSLGDFPWYF. The CDR3 DNA follows: TGTGCCAGCAGCTTAGGTGACTTCCCCTGGTACTTC.

V gene TRBV20-1 combines with J gene TRBJ1-2, with no clear D. With 0 bases removed from V and 4 bases from J, the gap between germline ends came to 3 bases. The CDR3 sequence is 11 residues long. Per the germline V gene, CDR1 is DFQATT and CDR2 is SNEGSKA (reference sequence). As DNA, the CDR3 is TGCAGTGCTAGAGATCTCTATGGCTACACCTTC. This gives the protein CSARDLYGYTF.

V is TRBV5-1 and J is TRBJ2-6; maybe TRBD2 (7 bases). Trimming cost V 0 bases and J 0 bases, with 13 bases left between them. This CDR3 comprises 18 residues. Germline-derived CDR1 and CDR2 are SGHRS and YFSETQ. The CDR3 loop reads CASSLVRGAGSGANVLTF. The CDR3 region has the DNA TGCGCCAGCAGCTTGGTCCGGGGGGCGGGCTCTGGGGCCAACGTCCTGACTTTC.

The chain is built from TRBV6-5 and TRBJ1-4; TRBD1 agrees at 7 bases. The CDR3 is 14 amino acids. The germline V gene encodes CDR1 MNHEY and CDR2 SVGAGI. V shed 6 bases and J 4 bases; nucleotides not matched to a gene: 5. This CDR3 is CASRLGQVNEKLFF. The CDR3 DNA is TGTGCCAGCAGACTCGGACAGGTTAATGAAAAACTGTTTTTT.

This chain connects TRBV5-1 to TRBJ1-3; D ambiguous. Trimming left V 9 bases short and J 0 bases short, with 16 bases between. CDR3 length: 15 amino acids. Germline V gives CDR1 SGHRS, CDR2 YFSETQ. This chain's CDR3 is CATADSPFSGNTIYF. Written as DNA, the CDR3 is TGCGCCACCGCGGACTCCCCCTTCTCTGGAAACACCATATATTTT.

The chain employs TRBV18 and TRBJ2-1; TRBD1 agrees at 10 bases. The CDR3 spans 17 residues. CDR1 is KGHSH and CDR2 is LQKENI in the germline V gene. J lost 6 bases, V lost 0 bases, and 8 bases had no gene match. The CDR3 reads CASSPPNSGTGANEQFF. DNA for the CDR3: TGTGCCAGCTCACCACCTAACTCCGGGACAGGGGCCAATGAGCAGTTCTTC. Together with reference TRBV18 and TRBJ2-1, the CDR3 gives the full variable domain: NAGVMQNPRHLVRRRGQEARLRCSPMKGHSHVYWYRQLPEEGLKFMVYLQKENIIDESGMPKERFSAEFPKEGPSILRIQQVVRGDSAAYFCASSPPNSGTGANEQFFGPGTRLTVL.

The sample holds one count of this clone. The V gene is TRBV18, the J gene TRBJ1-1; the match to TRBD1 covers 7 bases. The length of the CDR3 is 14 residues. V shed 3 bases, J shed 1 base, and the junction held 2 bases outside the gene matches. Germline CDR1 reads KGHSH; CDR2 reads LQKENI. As DNA, the CDR3 is TGTGCCAGCTCACCGGGACAGCCGAACACTGAAGCTTTCTTT. It codes for CASSPGQPNTEAFF.

The gene calls are TRBV2 and TRBJ1-3; D ambiguous. CDR3 length: 12 amino acids. Germline lookup yields CDR1 SNHLY and CDR2 FYNNEI. Between the trimmed V and J ends, which lost 8 bases and 2 bases, there was a span of 7 bases. The CDR3 sequence is CASGGPGNTIYF. The CDR3 region has the DNA TGTGCCAGCGGAGGTCCTGGAAACACCATATATTTT.

The J gene is TRBJ2-3, the V gene TRBV13, with D uncertain. This CDR3 region has 14 residues. V was cut by 6 bases and J by 1 base, with 11 bases left in between. Germline V gene data show CDR1 as PRHDT and CDR2 as FYEKMQ (reference sequence). CDR3 sequence reads: CASRTRGGTDTQYF. The CDR3 coding sequence is TGTGCCAGCAGGACCCGAGGAGGCACAGATACGCAGTATTTT.

V gene TRBV6-1 combines with J gene TRBJ2-4; TRBD2 matches at 7 bases. This CDR3 contains 12 residues. V trimming: 8 bases; J trimming: 9 bases; junction bases outside the gene matches: 7. Germline assignment: CDR1 MNHNS and CDR2 SASEGT. CDR3 region: CASAPGGVIQYF. DNA of the CDR3: TGTGCCAGCGCGCCGGGGGGAGTCATTCAGTACTTC.

The V call is TRBV7-9, the J call TRBJ2-7, with D hard to call. There are 17 residues in the CDR3. Germline V gene lookup returns CDR1 SEHNR and CDR2 FQNEAQ (reference sequence). V lost 5 bases to trimming and J lost 3 bases, with 23 bases between them. CDR3 sequence: CASSPSLLIRSIYEQYF. The CDR3 nucleotides are TGTGCCAGCAGCCCGTCTCTTTTAATTCGGAGTATCTACGAGCAGTACTTC.

This clone was found once. The rearrangement uses TRBV19 and TRBJ1-2, with 7 nucleotides matching TRBD1. The CDR3 extends over 17 amino acids. The V segment lost 4 bases and the J segment 2 bases; nucleotides outside the gene matches: 13. Germline V lookup: CDR1 LNHDA, CDR2 SQIVND (reference sequence). CDR3 residues: CASSTPGYRGKNYGYTF. CDR3 bases: TGTGCCAGTAGTACACCTGGGTACAGGGGAAAGAACTATGGCTACACCTTC.

With regard to this clone: At one of its ends the junction is not consistent with the germline gene, which may arise from a read error. This chain links TRBV11-2 with TRBJ1-1; D unresolved. Germline lookup yields CDR1 SGHAT and CDR2 FQNNGV. The CDR3 consists of 14 residues. In DNA, the CDR3 is TGTGCCAGCAGCCTAGAGGAGCTGAACACTGAAGCTTTCTTT. It specifies CASSLEELNTEAFF.

The J gene is TRBJ2-1, the V gene TRBV7-6; 7 bases line up with TRBD2. CDR1 and CDR2 (germline): SGHVS, FNYEAQ. This CDR3 is 13 amino acids long. J gave up 7 bases and V 5 bases, and 5 bases lay outside the gene matches. The CDR3 here is CASSPRAGNEQFF. CDR3 in DNA: TGTGCCAGCAGCCCAAGAGCGGGGAATGAGCAGTTCTTC.